This T cell receptor (beta chain) was retrieved from a study of cytomegalovirus exposure and HLA in healthy donors (dated by TCRdb to about 2017). About the investigation overall: An earlier analysis of approximately 590 of the donors reported about 250 Gb of sequence data and roughly 110 million unique TCR beta sequences from 150 million to 200 million T cells. Class I and class II HLA loci were covered by the typing at four-digit resolution. To study patterns of TCR occurrence, a later analysis re-analyzed previously published TCR beta repertoires from 666 donors and added high-resolution HLA genotyping. Several DR-DQ haplotypes were treated as single units for association and clustering because of strong linkage in the cohort. All discovery cohort repertoires had been generated on a single sequencing platform. The aim of the study was to test whether cataloging public T cell receptors could identify signatures of past pathogen exposure. Rather than drawing on any new phenotypic data, the later analysis identified candidate immune exposures from TCR beta sequences and the way those sequences occurred across donors. The number of typed donors differed by locus: about 620-640 for A, B, C, DRB1 and DQB1; about 520 for DQA1; fewer than 610 for DPA1; and some 470 for DPB1. An earlier analysis of around 580 of the donors used high-throughput TCR beta sequencing to judge whether each TCR beta V gene segment behaved as functional or pseudogenic. The study combined high-throughput TCR immunosequencing, statistical association of individual TCRs with disease status, and machine learning to predict cytomegalovirus infection status. Donor age, sex, ethnicity and CMV serostatus were compiled alongside the repertoire data. The genetic ancestry cluster associated with self-reported Caucasian donors included over 65% of the 350 to 500 genotyped donors. A separate validation cohort of about 110 different subjects was used in addition to the roughly 670-subject first cohort. The study used immunosequencing to profile the T cell repertoires of 600 to 850 subjects and linked those repertoires to cytomegalovirus serostatus. Genome-wide SNP genotypes for about 65% of the 666 donors were used in a later genetic analysis, which treated that subset as a discovery cohort. About 330 gigabases of sequencing data and roughly 81 million unique TCR sequences made up an early release that covered about 640 HLA-typed donors. On average, around 240,000 unique TCR beta nucleotide sequences were sequenced per donor among 398 genotyped donors of the cohort, with roughly 20% of those sequences being non-productive. The research as a whole found: Linkage disequilibrium might explain the correlated functional status among segregating V segments, but an unknown experimental factor could not be excluded. The sequencing pipeline was judged likely to have produced a cluster of highly shared sequence variants as a technical artifact. Specific HLA alleles were associated with 15,000 to 20,000 TCR beta sequences at a false discovery rate of 0.05 in a later analysis. A later analysis found that most CMV-associated TCR beta chains appeared HLA-restricted, with HLA associations seemingly driven largely by CMV exposure. According to a later analysis, TCR association rates differed among HLA loci, with DRB1 alleles showing the most associated TCRs and HLA-C alleles showing the fewest. When HLA alleles, especially DR and DQ, strongly co-occurred, attributing TCR associations to individual alleles was difficult. In both the original and validation cohorts, the classifier was reported to diagnose cytomegalovirus status with high specificity and sensitivity. The cohort was sequenced for TCR beta chains only, and without alpha or paired-chain data the features that could be detected were limited. Because HLA typing was unavailable for some donors at each locus, only the typed subset was used in association tests. A later analysis reported that several top co-occurrence clusters appeared linked to parvovirus B19, influenza, CMV and Epstein-Barr virus. According to a later genetic analysis, donors in an Asian-associated ancestry cluster had fewer N-insertions in productive TCRs than the approximately 650-donor mean. In a later analysis, HLA-associated TCR beta chains were found to be more clonally expanded and to have lower generation probabilities than equally common non-associated chains. Broadly in line with IMGT annotations, most TCR beta V segments showed up in productive rearrangements about 87% or about 30% of the time in an earlier analysis of several hundred of the donors. In vitro tests confirmed that a few of the cytomegalovirus-associated TCR beta chains recognize cytomegalovirus antigens. A further reported finding was that TCR beta sequences accurately predicted the HLA-A and HLA-B alleles for most subjects in the first cohort. The only immune exposure information available for the cohort was CMV serostatus. Sequencing depth was assumed to be roughly uniform across donors in the presence/absence analyses, though that assumption may not hold. Because the 87-base-pair reads could not distinguish some IMGT-functional V segments, including TRBV6-2 and TRBV6-3, those segments were excluded. An association between a missense DCLRE1C variant and V-gene and J-gene trimming of TCR beta chains was found in a later genetic analysis and replicated in an independent cohort. The authors suggested that the approach could potentially be generalized to other disease states and immunological phenotypes. The earlier analysis of about 600 of the donors excluded 15 to 20 rarely observed V segments, including chromosome 9 orphons, because counts were too low. Across donors, most TCR sequences were observed very rarely, whereas some public TCRs were present in many individuals. A total of fewer than 200 TCR beta chains were listed by the study as associated with cytomegalovirus.

The library was produced with the immunoSEQ multiplex PCR assay. The multiplex PCR relied on a mix of 60 forward primers for TCR Vbeta segments and 13 reverse primers for TCR Jbeta segments. Amplification of the CDR3 region of rearranged TCR beta genes was performed with a multiplex PCR assay on genomic DNA. The Illumina HiSeq System was used to sequence the amplified TCR beta libraries as 87-base-pair reads. Per the source publication's procedure: A later analysis tallied tens of millions of unique TCR beta chains across the 610 or so repertoires, and about 10 million of those chains were shared by two or more donors. Raw reads were error-corrected and collapsed into unique sequences with a nearest-neighbor algorithm that merged closely related sequences to remove PCR and sequencing errors. Alignment of CDR3 sequences to IMGT reference sequences was used to assign V, D and J gene segments. For a sequence to be retained, a match of at least six nucleotides to both a V gene segment and a J gene segment was required. Rearrangements were classified as productive when the CDR3 lacked stop codons and remained in frame with V and J, and all other rearrangements were classified as non-productive. CDR3 was defined according to IMGT convention as the region running from the second conserved V-encoded cysteine to the conserved J-encoded phenylalanine. Sequences without an unambiguous match to a single V gene segment were excluded from the earlier analysis of almost 600 of the donors. An earlier analysis of a few hundred of the donors classified V segments as functional when productive rearrangements were above 56.7% and as segregating when the standard deviation between donors was above 5%. To diagnose cytomegalovirus status from the catalog of TCR beta chain sequences, a statistical classification framework was built. V and J gene assignment, in a later analysis, came from comparing TCR nucleotide sequences with IMGT/GENE-DB human TR gene sequences. Using the TCRdist pipeline, a later analysis assigned CDR3 sequences along with most-parsimonious VDJ recombination scenarios. In a later analysis, each TCR beta chain was defined by its CDR3 amino acid sequence together with its V-gene family, and reads lacking a unique V-gene family were excluded. A later analysis removed several hundred highly shared, low-generation-probability nucleotide sequences to deal with suspected cross-contamination and a sequencing artifact. A later analysis calculated a clonal expansion index for each public chain from normalized within-repertoire ranks of inferred template counts. Generation probabilities in a later analysis came from a VDJ recombination model fitted to out-of-frame rearrangements, and those results were checked against IGoR. In a later analysis, TCR-TCR, TCR-HLA and TCR-CMV co-occurrence was scored with hypergeometric tests, and a repertoire-size bias correction was applied to TCR pairs. A later analysis estimated false discovery rates by permuting HLA or CMV assignments 20 times. In a later analysis, co-occurring TCRs were grouped using DBSCAN, and TCRdist sequence similarity was added for clustering within HLA-allele-positive subsets. Repertoires with fewer than 30,000 or more than 120,000 public chains were left out of co-occurrence clustering, as were a handful of repertoires with anomalous nucleotide sharing. In its TCRdb copy, this immuneACCESS table keeps in-frame sequences only and misses some clones. Where compared with another copy, unresolved V genes explain less than half of these, and the others have no known cause. D and trimming were read from the DNA, whereas the V and J calls and clone size are those reported in that table. The table for this sample lists approximately 100,000 clones; about four fifths of them were counted only once. The biggest ten clones account for under 5% of the sample.

About this clone: It lacks a known antigen. Base qualities are not recorded, but no much larger clone differs from it by a single base.

CDR1 and CDR2, looked up from the germline V gene (reference sequence), are SGHKS and YYEKEE. The junction carries 14 bases between V and J, which are trimmed by 0 bases and 8 bases respectively. The CDR3 runs 15 amino acids, cysteine and phenylalanine included. CDR3 DNA only is kept here, 45 bases in frame from base 1. The cohort was made up of several hundred healthy bone marrow donors. At the time of sampling, every cohort member was nominally healthy, though immune exposures that went unrecorded were likely present. The donor tested CMV seropositive, placing the donor among the 289 seropositive members of the cohort. Every donor gave a peripheral blood sample, and the peripheral blood mononuclear cells from that sample were used for TCR beta sequencing. Genomic DNA was extracted from the blood cell samples with the Qiagen DNeasy Blood Extraction Kit.

The specimen was PBMCs. The sequence joins TRBV5-5 to TRBJ1-4, with TRBD1 perhaps the D gene, on 5 matching bases. This receptor was identified in a female donor in good health and CMV-seropositive. CDR3 reads: CASSLAGTRGEKLFF. The DNA sequence is TGTGCCAGCAGCTTGGCCGGGACTCGGGGCGAAAAACTGTTTTTT.